These 6 T cell receptor beta chains were sequenced from one sample in a study of identical twins. Using its own MiXCR run on the 5' RACE reads, TCRdb lists one record per CDR3 protein. Of about 480,000 distinct CDR3 sequences in the sample, 12% to 15% are singletons; the top ten hold about 0.53%. These same records also appear under a second study, on yellow fever vaccine responses in identical twins.

The material sequenced was CD4+ T cells sorted from blood. These receptors came from a woman younger than 35 in good health.

This clonotype was seen a few times. This rearrangement joins TRBV20-1 to TRBJ2-3, with D maybe TRBD2 (6 bases). Germline V gene lookup returns CDR1 DFQATT and CDR2 SNEGSKA (reference sequence). CDR3 length: 13 residues. V was shortened by 0 bases and J by 4 bases, with 8 bases between the two germline ends. The CDR3 here is CSARDAGPDTQYF. In nucleotides, the CDR3 is TGCAGTGCTAGAGATGCGGGACCAGATACGCAGTATTTT.

The chain employs TRBV20-1 and TRBJ2-7; 11 positions match TRBD2. This CDR3 is built from 16 residues. The junction had 10 bases not matched to a gene; V was cut back by 5 bases and J by 1 base. In germline, CDR1 is DFQATT, CDR2 SNEGSKA (reference sequence). The CDR3 here is CSAPDSGRARSYEQYF. The CDR3 region has the DNA TGCAGTGCTCCCGATAGCGGGAGGGCCAGGTCCTACGAGCAGTACTTC.

In its sample, this clonotype was seen a few times. The genes are TRBV6-2 or TRBV6-3 and TRBJ1-2, with a possible D match to TRBD1 (5 bases). The V and J ends lost 10 bases and 5 bases respectively, with 11 bases between them. In germline, CDR1 is MNHEY, CDR2 SVGEGT. The CDR3 has 11 residues. The CDR3 here is CATTTGYGYTF. The CDR3 coding sequence is TGTGCCACCACAACAGGATATGGCTACACCTTC.

Turning to this clonotype: A much bigger clone sits one base away, suggesting this may be a read error. This chain connects TRBV18 to TRBJ2-4; 12 positions match TRBD2. V was pared by 7 bases and J by 1 base, with 8 bases of the junction left unmatched. CDR3 length: 17 residues. CDR1 and CDR2 (germline): KGHSH, LQKENI. Here the CDR3 DNA reads TGTGCCAGCTGTCGACTAGCGGGAGAAGGGGCCAAAAACATTCAGTACTTC. This codes for CASCRLAGEGAKNIQYF.

The V gene is TRBV7-8, the J gene TRBJ2-4, with 8 bases identical to TRBD2. Losses at the gene ends were 5 bases for V and 0 bases for J; bases not matched to a gene: 6. The germline V gene encodes CDR1 SGHVS and CDR2 FQNEAQ. The CDR3 contains 16 residues. CDR3 DNA sequence: TGTGCCAGCAGCCCCACTAGCGGAAAAGCCAAAAACATTCAGTACTTC. This sequence encodes CASSPTSGKAKNIQYF.

The chain is built from TRBV11-2 and TRBJ2-5; D may be TRBD1 (6 bases). The V end lost 5 bases, the J end lost 1 base, and 11 bases lay between the germline ends. There are 14 residues in the CDR3. CDR1 is SGHAT and CDR2 is FQNNGV in the germline V gene. In nucleotides, the CDR3 is TGTGCCAGCAGCAAACAGGGATTCCAAGAGACCCAGTACTTC. Translating gives CASSKQGFQETQYF.